This T cell receptor beta chain was observed in a study of T cells in Graves' hyperthyroidism and ophthalmopathy. Across the whole study: Peripheral blood was acquired at first diagnosis, ahead of any therapy whatsoever.

Study-level results: Blood also carried most thyroid clonotypes expanded above 0.001. Model predictions of ophthalmopathy came a median approximately 6 months before onset.

What was amplified from RNA transcripts were TCR beta CDR3 regions. Using the HTBI primer set, a first-round RT-PCR was run on the TCR CDR3. MiXCR, applied by TCRdb to the multiplex PCR reads, yields one record per CDR3 protein. The sample includes a few hundred thousand distinct CDR3 sequences, about 18% of them seen just once. This clonotype was recorded at least ten times. Its target is not known. Diagnoses rested on clinical symptoms, serum thyroxine and TRAb, thyroid ultrasound and orbital computed tomography. Trimming stripped 4 bases from V and 6 bases from J, with 16 bases between. CDR3 length equals 14 residues. The germline CDR1 and CDR2 sequences are SGHDT and YYEEEE.

This TCR was recovered from a man aged 18 to 30 with Graves' ophthalmopathy. The genes are TRBV5-6 and TRBJ1-1, with D perhaps TRBD1 (5 bases). The source material was blood. For the CDR3, the DNA is TGTGCCAGCAGCCCCGGAGCAGGGATCGCTGAAGCTTTCTTT. Protein product: CASSPGAGIAEAFF.